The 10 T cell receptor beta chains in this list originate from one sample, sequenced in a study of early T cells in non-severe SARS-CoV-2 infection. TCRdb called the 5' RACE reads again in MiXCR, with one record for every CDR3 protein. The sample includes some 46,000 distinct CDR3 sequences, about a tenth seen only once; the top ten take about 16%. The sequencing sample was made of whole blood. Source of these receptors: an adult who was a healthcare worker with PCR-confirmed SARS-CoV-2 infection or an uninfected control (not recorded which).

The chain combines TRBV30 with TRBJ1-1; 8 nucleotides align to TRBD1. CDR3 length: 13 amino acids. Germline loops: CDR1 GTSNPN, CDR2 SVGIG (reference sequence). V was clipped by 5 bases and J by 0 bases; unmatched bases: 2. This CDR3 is CAWRGQVNTEAFF. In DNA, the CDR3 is TGTGCCTGGCGGGGACAGGTGAACACTGAAGCTTTCTTT.

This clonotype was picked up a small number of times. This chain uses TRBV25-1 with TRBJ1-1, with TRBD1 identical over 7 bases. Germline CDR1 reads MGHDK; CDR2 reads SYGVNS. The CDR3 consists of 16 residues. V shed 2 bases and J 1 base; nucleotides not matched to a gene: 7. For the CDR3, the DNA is TGTGCCAGCAGTGAACATACCGGGACAGCGAACACTGAAGCTTTCTTT. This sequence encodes CASSEHTGTANTEAFF.

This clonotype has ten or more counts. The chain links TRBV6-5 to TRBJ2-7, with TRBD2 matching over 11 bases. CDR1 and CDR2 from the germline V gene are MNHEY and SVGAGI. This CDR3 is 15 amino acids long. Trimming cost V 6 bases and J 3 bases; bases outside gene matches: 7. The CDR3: CASRATGTSGYEQYF. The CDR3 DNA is TGTGCCAGCAGAGCGACCGGGACTAGCGGCTACGAGCAGTACTTC.

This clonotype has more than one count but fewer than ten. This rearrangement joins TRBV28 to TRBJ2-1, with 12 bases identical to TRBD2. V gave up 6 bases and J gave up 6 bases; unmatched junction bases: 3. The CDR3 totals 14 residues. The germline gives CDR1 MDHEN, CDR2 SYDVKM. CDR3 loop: CASRGTSGFNEQFF. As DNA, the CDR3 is TGTGCCAGCAGAGGGACTAGCGGGTTCAATGAGCAGTTCTTC. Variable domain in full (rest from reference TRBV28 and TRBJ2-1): DVKVTQSSRYLVKRTGEKVFLECVQDMDHENMFWYRQDPGLGLRLIYFSYDVKMKEKGDIPEGYSVSREKKERFSLILESASTNQTSMYLCASRGTSGFNEQFFGPGTRLTVL.

The CDR3 DNA reads TGTGCCAGCAGTTACCGGGAAACTACGCAGTATTTT. Amino acid sequence: CASSYRETTQYF. The rearrangement joins TRBV6-2 or TRBV6-3 to TRBJ2-3; D may be TRBD2 (5 bases). V lost 2 bases and J lost 8, with 8 bases in between. Germline assignment: CDR1 MNHEY and CDR2 SVGEGT. The CDR3 is 12 amino acids.

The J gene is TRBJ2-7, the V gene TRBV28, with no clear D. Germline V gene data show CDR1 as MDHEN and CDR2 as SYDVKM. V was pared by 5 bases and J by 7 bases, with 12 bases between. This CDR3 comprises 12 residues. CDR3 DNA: TGTGCCAGCAGTCCCCCCCCTGGGGAGCAGTACTTC. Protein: CASSPPPGEQYF.

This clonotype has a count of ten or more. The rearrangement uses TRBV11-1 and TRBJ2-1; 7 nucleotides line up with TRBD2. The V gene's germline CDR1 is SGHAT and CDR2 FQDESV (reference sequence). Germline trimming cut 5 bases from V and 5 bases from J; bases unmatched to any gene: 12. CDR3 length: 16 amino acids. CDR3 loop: CASSPDLRDYHNEQFF. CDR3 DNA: TGTGCCAGCAGCCCGGACCTTCGGGACTACCACAATGAGCAGTTCTTC.

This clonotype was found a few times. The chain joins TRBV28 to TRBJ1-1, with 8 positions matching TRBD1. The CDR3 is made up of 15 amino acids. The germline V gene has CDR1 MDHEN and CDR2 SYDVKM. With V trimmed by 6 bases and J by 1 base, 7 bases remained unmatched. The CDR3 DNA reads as TGTGCCAGCAGGATCAGGGGGCTAGGGAACACTGAAGCTTTCTTT. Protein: CASRIRGLGNTEAFF.

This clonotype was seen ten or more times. Here the CDR3 DNA reads TGTGCCATCAGTCCTTCTGGAAACACCATATATTTT. Its protein product is CAISPSGNTIYF. The rearrangement joins TRBV10-3 to TRBJ1-3; D is unresolved. V was trimmed by 5 bases and J by 1 base, leaving 3 bases between them. CDR3 size: 12 residues. The V gene's germline CDR1 is ENHRY and CDR2 SYGVKD.

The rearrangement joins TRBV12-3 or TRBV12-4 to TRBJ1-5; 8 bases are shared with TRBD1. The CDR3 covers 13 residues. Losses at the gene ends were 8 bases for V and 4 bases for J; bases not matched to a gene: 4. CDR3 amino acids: CASGGTGNQPQHF. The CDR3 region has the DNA TGTGCCAGCGGAGGGACAGGAAATCAGCCCCAGCATTTT.